This TCR beta chain was recovered during a study of TIL therapy for anti-PD-1-resistant metastatic lung cancer. Looking at the study overall: Tumors carried a median 1.5 non-synonymous mutations per megabase. Study conclusions and caveats: Treatment-naive, never-smoker and oncogene-addicted patients were overrepresented in this highly selected cohort. Many TIL product clones were absent from baseline tumor, suggesting clonal contraction.

A note on this clone: Its antigen is still unknown.

This was the immunoSEQ v3 assay. Sequencing was performed with immunoSEQ multiplex PCR; in TCRdb, only in-frame clones are kept and a portion is missing. In the table there are 95,000 or so clones, about 71% of which are singletons. Germline V gene sequence: CDR1 MNHEY, CDR2 SVGEGT. The CDR3 is made up of 14 amino acids. V was trimmed by 2 bases and J by 7 bases, leaving 15 bases between them. The time point is: pre-treatment sample, taken before nivolumab and TIL therapy. The tumor samples were excised metastases, mostly pleural nodules or supraclavicular lymph nodes. Enrollment ran from 2017 to early 2020.

Specimen: tumor tissue, collected at baseline. This chain connects TRBV6-2 or TRBV6-3 to TRBJ2-7, with D perhaps TRBD1 or TRBD2 (5 bases each). This receptor was identified in a person aged 25 to 85 with non-small cell lung cancer. The CDR3 region has the DNA TGTGCCAGCAGTTACCCGGGACCCCGAGGGGAGCAGTACTTC. It is translated as CASSYPGPRGEQYF.